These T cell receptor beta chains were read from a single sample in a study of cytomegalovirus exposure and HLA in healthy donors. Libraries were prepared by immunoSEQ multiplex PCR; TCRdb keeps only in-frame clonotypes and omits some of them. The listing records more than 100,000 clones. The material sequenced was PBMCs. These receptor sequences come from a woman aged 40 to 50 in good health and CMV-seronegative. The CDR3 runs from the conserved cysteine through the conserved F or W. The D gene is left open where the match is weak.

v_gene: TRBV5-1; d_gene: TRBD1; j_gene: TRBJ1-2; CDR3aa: CASSTSTGSYGYTF; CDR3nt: TGCGCCAGCAGCACCTCGACAGGGAGCTATGGCTACACCTTC
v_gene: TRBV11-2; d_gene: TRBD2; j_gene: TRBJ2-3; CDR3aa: CASRGIGLAGGLSDTQYF; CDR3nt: TGTGCCAGCCGCGGGATAGGACTAGCGGGGGGGCTGTCGGATACGCAGTATTTT
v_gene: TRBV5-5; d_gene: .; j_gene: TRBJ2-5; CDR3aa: CASSPGRGGWETQYF; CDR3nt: TGTGCCAGCAGCCCTGGGAGGGGGGGATGGGAGACCCAGTACTTC
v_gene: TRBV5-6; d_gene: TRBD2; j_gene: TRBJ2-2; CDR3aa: CASSFPAGGSDGELFF; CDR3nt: TGTGCCAGCAGCTTTCCAGCGGGGGGATCTGACGGGGAGCTGTTTTTT
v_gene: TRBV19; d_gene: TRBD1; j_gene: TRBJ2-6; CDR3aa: CASSRGQGITGANVLTF; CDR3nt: TGTGCCAGTAGTAGGGGACAGGGGATCACTGGGGCCAACGTCCTGACTTTC
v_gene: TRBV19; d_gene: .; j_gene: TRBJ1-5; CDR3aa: CASSGGIFQPQHF; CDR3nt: TGTGCCAGTAGTGGGGGCATATTTCAGCCCCAGCATTTT
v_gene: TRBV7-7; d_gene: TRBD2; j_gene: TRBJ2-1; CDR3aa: CASSPRAGVRYNEQFF; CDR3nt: TGTGCTAGCAGCCCCAGGGCGGGGGTGCGATACAATGAGCAGTTCTTC
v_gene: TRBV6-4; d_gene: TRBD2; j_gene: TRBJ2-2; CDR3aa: CASMGRAGTGELFF; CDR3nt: TGTGCCAGCATGGGGAGGGCTGGCACCGGGGAGCTGTTTTTT
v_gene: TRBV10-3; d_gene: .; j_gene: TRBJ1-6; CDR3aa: CAISEQENSPLHF; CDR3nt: TGTGCCATCAGTGAACAGGAGAATTCACCCCTCCACTTT
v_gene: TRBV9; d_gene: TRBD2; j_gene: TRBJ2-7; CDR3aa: CASSATLAGGRYEQYF; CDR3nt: TGTGCCAGCAGCGCCACCTTAGCGGGGGGGCGCTACGAGCAGTACTTC
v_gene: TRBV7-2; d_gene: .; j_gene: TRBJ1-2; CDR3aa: CASTWTDNGYTF; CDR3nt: TGTGCCAGCACCTGGACAGACAATGGCTACACCTTC
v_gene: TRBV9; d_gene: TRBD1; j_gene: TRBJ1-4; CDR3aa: CASSARGLGNEKLFF; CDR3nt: TGTGCCAGCAGCGCCAGGGGGCTGGGTAATGAAAAACTGTTTTTT
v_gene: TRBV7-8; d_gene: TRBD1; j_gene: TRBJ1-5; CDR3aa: CASSPSGTGRINQPQHF; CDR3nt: TGTGCCAGCAGCCCCTCCGGGACAGGGAGGATCAATCAGCCCCAGCATTTT
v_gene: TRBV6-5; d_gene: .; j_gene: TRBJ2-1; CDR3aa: CASSYSSDNEQFF; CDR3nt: TGTGCCAGCAGTTACTCGTCTGACAATGAGCAGTTCTTC
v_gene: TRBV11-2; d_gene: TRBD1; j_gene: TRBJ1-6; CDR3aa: CASSPRQGAGNSPLHF; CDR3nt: TGTGCCAGCAGCCCTCGACAGGGGGCGGGGAATTCACCCCTCCACTTT
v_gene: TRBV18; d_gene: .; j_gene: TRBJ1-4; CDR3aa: CASSPLNEKLFF; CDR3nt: TGTGCCAGCTCACCGCTAAATGAAAAACTGTTTTTT
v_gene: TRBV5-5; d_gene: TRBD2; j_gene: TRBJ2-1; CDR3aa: CASSWTSGEYNEQFF; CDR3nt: TGTGCCAGCAGCTGGACTAGCGGGGAGTACAATGAGCAGTTCTTC
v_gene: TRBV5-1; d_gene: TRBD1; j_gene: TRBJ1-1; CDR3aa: CASSFAQGARTEAFF; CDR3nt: TGCGCCAGCAGTTTCGCCCAGGGGGCGAGGACTGAAGCTTTCTTT
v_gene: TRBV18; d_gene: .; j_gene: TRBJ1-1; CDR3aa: CASSPRPVETEAFF; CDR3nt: TGTGCCAGCTCACCACGGCCAGTGGAGACTGAAGCTTTCTTT
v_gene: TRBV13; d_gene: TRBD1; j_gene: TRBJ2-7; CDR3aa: CASSSHPTGTGKTYEQYF; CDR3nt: TGTGCCAGCAGCTCCCACCCTACCGGGACAGGGAAAACCTACGAGCAGTACTTC
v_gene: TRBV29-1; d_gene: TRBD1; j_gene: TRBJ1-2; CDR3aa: CSAVRQGNYGYTF; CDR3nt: TGCAGCGCCGTCCGACAGGGGAACTATGGCTACACCTTC
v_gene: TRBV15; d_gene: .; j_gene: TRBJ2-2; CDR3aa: CATSRYQGSTGELFF; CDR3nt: TGTGCCACCAGCAGATATCAGGGGTCCACCGGGGAGCTGTTTTTT
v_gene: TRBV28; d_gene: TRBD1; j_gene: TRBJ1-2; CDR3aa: CASSSRTGGSTRGYTF; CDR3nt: TGTGCCAGCAGTTCGAGGACAGGGGGCTCGACGAGGGGCTACACCTTC
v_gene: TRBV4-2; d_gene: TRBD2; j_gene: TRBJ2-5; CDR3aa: CASSQGPSGTQETQYF; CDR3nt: TGTGCCAGCAGCCAAGGCCCTAGCGGGACCCAAGAGACCCAGTACTTC
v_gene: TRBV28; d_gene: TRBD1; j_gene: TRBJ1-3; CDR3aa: CASTVQGASGNTIYF; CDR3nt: TGTGCCAGCACTGTACAGGGGGCGTCTGGAAACACCATATATTTT
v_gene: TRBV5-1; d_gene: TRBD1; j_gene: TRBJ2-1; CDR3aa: CASSSISDRASGEQFF; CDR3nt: TGCGCCAGCAGCTCGATTTCGGACAGGGCGTCGGGTGAGCAGTTCTTC
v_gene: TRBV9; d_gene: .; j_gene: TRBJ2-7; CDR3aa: CASSRLSGNEQYF; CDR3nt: TGTGCCAGCAGTCGCCTGTCAGGGAACGAGCAGTACTTC
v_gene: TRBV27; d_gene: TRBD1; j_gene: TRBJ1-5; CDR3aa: CASSLAGGSNQPQHF; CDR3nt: TGTGCCAGCAGTTTAGCAGGGGGTAGCAATCAGCCCCAGCATTTT
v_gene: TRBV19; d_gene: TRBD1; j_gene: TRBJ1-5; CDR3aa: CAIGPGQGSNQPQHF; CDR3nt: TGTGCCATCGGCCCCGGACAGGGTAGCAATCAGCCCCAGCATTTT
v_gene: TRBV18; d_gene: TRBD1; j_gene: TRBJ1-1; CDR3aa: CASSYGTGTEAFF; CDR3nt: TGTGCCAGCTCGTACGGGACAGGCACTGAAGCTTTCTTT
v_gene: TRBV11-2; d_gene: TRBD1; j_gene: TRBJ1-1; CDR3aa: CASSFLTGGTEAFF; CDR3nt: TGTGCCAGCAGCTTTTTGACAGGGGGCACTGAAGCTTTCTTT
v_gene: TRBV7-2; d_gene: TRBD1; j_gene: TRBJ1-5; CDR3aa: CASSYYHQGEQPQHF; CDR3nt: TGTGCCAGCAGCTACTACCACCAGGGGGAACAGCCCCAGCATTTT
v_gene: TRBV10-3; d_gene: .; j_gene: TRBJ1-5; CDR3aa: CAISEGQGNQPQHF; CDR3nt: TGTGCCATCAGTGAGGGCCAGGGGAATCAGCCCCAGCATTTT
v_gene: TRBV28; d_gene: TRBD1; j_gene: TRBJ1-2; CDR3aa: CASRSTGDGYGYTF; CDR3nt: TGTGCCAGCAGATCGACAGGGGACGGTTACGGCTACACCTTC
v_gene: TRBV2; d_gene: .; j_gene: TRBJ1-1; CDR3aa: CASSQLVAGDTEAFF; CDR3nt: TGTGCCAGCAGTCAACTGGTGGCAGGTGACACTGAAGCTTTCTTT
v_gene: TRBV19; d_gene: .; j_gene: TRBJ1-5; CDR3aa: CASSIVAGRDQPQHF; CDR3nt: TGTGCCAGTAGTATAGTTGCAGGCAGGGATCAGCCCCAGCATTTT
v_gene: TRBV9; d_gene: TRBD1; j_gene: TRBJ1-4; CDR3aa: CASSTGQGIKKLFF; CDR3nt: TGTGCCAGCAGCACGGGACAGGGTATCAAAAAACTGTTTTTT
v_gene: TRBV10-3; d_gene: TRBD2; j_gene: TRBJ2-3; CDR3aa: CAISLAGGRGDTQYF; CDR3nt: TGTGCCATCAGTTTAGCGGGGGGGCGCGGAGATACGCAGTATTTT
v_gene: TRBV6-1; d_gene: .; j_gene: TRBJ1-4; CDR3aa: CASSTYRAGNEKLFF; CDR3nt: TGTGCCAGCAGTACGTACAGGGCGGGTAATGAAAAACTGTTTTTT
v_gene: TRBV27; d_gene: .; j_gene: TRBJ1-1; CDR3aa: CASSPYLGASNTEAFF; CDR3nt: TGTGCCAGCAGTCCGTACTTAGGGGCTTCGAACACTGAAGCTTTCTTT